These 8 T cell receptor beta chains originate from one sample sequenced in a study of shared clonotypes between healthy human individuals. TCRdb's table, derived via immunoSEQ multiplex PCR, lists solely in-frame clones and lacks some. The sample holds approximately 720,000 clones, roughly 78% seen once. The sequencing input was memory CD4+ T cells sorted from blood. Subset given: CD45RA-negative fraction. All receptors come from a woman in her 30s in good health.

The chain links TRBV5-1 to TRBJ2-6, with D perhaps assigned TRBD1 or TRBD2 (5 bases each). V lost 6 bases to trimming and J lost 2 bases, with 15 bases between them. This CDR3 is 16 amino acids long. CDR1 SGHRS and CDR2 YFSETQ come from the germline V gene. In DNA, the CDR3 is TGCGCCAGCACCCCTACTGGGGACCCTGGGGCCAACGTCCTGACTTTC. This gives the protein CASTPTGDPGANVLTF.

Comment on this clone: This same CDR3 is encoded by further DNA sequences in the sample. The J gene is TRBJ1-2, the V gene TRBV5-6; the match to TRBD1 covers 9 bases. This CDR3 has 14 residues. The germline V gene encodes CDR1 SGHDT and CDR2 YYEEEE. J lost 2 bases, V lost 4 bases, and 3 bases had no gene match. In DNA form, the CDR3 reads TGTGCCAGCAGCCCGGGACAGGGCAACTATGGCTACACCTTC. Residues: CASSPGQGNYGYTF.

As for this clone: The identical CDR3 is also encoded by other nucleotide sequences in the sample. The V gene is TRBV28, the J gene TRBJ2-1, with D tentatively TRBD2 (6 bases). V was pared by 4 bases and J by 4 bases, with 14 bases between. Looked up from germline, CDR1 is MDHEN and CDR2 is SYDVKM. The CDR3 sequence is 15 residues long. The CDR3, as DNA: TGTGCCAGCAGTTCCCTGGGACTTGCATACAATGAGCAGTTCTTC. Its protein is CASSSLGLAYNEQFF.

The chain joins TRBV5-1 to TRBJ2-5; D may be TRBD2 (5 bases). The CDR3 is 14 residues long. Germline CDR1 and CDR2: SGHRS and YFSETQ. The V gene lost 4 bases and the J gene lost 4 bases, with 14 bases spanning the gap. As DNA, the CDR3 is TGCGCCAGCAGCACGGGCGGGTCTGGAGAGACCCAGTACTTC. As protein: CASSTGGSGETQYF.

This clone has only one observation. The J gene is TRBJ2-5, the V gene TRBV2, with D possibly matching TRBD2 (5 bases). V was shortened by 4 bases and J by 9 bases, with 12 bases between the two germline ends. The CDR3 is 12 amino acids. Germline V CDR1 and CDR2: SNHLY, FYNNEI. This CDR3 reads CASSAGMRAQYF. CDR3 coding DNA: TGTGCCAGCAGTGCCGGGATGCGGGCCCAGTACTTC.

This clone was seen repeatedly, ten times or more. The identical CDR3 is also encoded by other nucleotide sequences in the sample. This chain joins TRBV6-5 and TRBJ2-7; tentative D call: TRBD2 (5 bases). The V end was cut by 4 bases, the J end by 7 bases, with 14 bases between. CDR3 length equals 13 residues. Germline V CDR1 and CDR2: MNHEY, SVGAGI. The CDR3 reads CASSSGLLGEQYF. The CDR3 nucleotides are TGTGCCAGCAGTTCCGGACTTCTCGGGGAGCAGTACTTC.

The sample holds a few counts of this clone. The chain combines TRBV21-1 with TRBJ2-7. TRBV21-1 is described as a pseudogene. This CDR3 comprises 11 residues. Here the CDR3 DNA reads TGTGCCAGCAGCAAAGTCCACGAGCAGTACTTC. Protein sequence: CASSKVHEQYF.

The V gene is TRBV5-4, the J gene TRBJ1-2; TRBD1 matches 7 bases. Trimming cost V 2 bases and J 9 bases; bases outside gene matches: 7. The CDR3 is 13 residues long. Germline values: CDR1 SGHNT, CDR2 YYREEE (reference sequence). This CDR3 reads CASSFFPGQSYTF. Here the CDR3 DNA reads TGTGCCAGCAGCTTTTTCCCGGGACAGAGCTACACCTTC.